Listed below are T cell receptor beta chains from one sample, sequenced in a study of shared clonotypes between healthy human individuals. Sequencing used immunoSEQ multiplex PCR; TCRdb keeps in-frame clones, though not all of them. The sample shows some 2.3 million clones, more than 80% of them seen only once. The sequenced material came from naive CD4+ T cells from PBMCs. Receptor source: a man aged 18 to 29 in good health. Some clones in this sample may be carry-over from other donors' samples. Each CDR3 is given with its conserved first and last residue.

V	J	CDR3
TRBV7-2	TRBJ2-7	CASSFLGSYEQYF
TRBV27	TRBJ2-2	CASSLRSGRNTGELFF
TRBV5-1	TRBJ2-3	CASSLAPAGSTDTQYF
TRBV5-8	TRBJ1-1	CASSLAGLPIAFF
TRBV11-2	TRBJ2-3	CASSPGQGSSTDTQYF
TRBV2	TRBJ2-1	CASSGLAGTDEQFF
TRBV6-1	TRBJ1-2	CASSEAGPEHGYTF
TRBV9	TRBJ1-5	CASSADREGNQPQHF
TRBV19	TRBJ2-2	CASTAGQANTGELFF
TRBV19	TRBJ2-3	CASSSLAGEVTDTQYF
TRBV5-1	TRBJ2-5	CASSNRGQGETQYF
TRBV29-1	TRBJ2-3	CSVEARGASTDTQYF
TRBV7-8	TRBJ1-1	CASSLETSEEKAFF
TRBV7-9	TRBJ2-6	CASSFRGAGANVLTF
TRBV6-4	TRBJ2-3	CASSRDRSTHTQYF
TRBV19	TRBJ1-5	CASSPPRRNQPQHF
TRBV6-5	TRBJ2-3	CASSSRPDTQYF
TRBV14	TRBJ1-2	CASSLSGTGDGYTF
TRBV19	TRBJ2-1	CASSMGLARSTYNEQFF
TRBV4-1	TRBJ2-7	CASSKVSGVETYEQYF
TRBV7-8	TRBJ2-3	CASTSRAGHRSNTQYF
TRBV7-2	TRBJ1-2	CASSDGRYGYTF
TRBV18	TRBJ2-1	CASSTTSETDNEQFF
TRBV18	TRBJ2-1	CASSPPGLAGGDNEQFF
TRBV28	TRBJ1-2	CASSLRGWASGTYGYTF
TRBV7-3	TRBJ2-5	CASSLGTSGRGGETQYF
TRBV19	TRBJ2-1	CASSRRGDEQFF
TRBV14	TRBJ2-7	CASTLLRDRGHEQYF